The entry that follows covers one T cell receptor (beta chain) sequence. The sample belongs to a study of Ad26.COV2.S vaccination and SARS-CoV-2 variants. In the study overall: The donor was enrolled in the Ad26.COV2.S arm of the COV1001 trial.

Repertoires were generated with immunoSEQ multiplex PCR, while TCRdb's copy carries only in-frame clones and drops some. The table has around 450,000 clones, about nine tenths seen once; the top ten hold over 1.5%. Trimming removed 5 bases from V and 7 bases from J, with 5 bases in between. The CDR3 contains 11 residues. Sample treatment: around 19 received Ad26.COV2.S at low or high dose, single or two shots; several received placebo; per-sample allocation not given. Day 63 following the first vaccine or placebo injection was when the samples were taken. Source: peripheral blood, taken in a trial of Ad26.COV2.S vaccine versus placebo. The genes are TRBV12-3 or TRBV12-4 and TRBJ1-4; no clear D. This receptor was taken from a person aged 18 to 65 who received the Ad26.COV2.S COVID-19 vaccine or a placebo. The DNA of the CDR3 is TGTGCCAGCAGTCTCAGTGAAAAACTGTTTTTT. It specifies CASSLSEKLFF.